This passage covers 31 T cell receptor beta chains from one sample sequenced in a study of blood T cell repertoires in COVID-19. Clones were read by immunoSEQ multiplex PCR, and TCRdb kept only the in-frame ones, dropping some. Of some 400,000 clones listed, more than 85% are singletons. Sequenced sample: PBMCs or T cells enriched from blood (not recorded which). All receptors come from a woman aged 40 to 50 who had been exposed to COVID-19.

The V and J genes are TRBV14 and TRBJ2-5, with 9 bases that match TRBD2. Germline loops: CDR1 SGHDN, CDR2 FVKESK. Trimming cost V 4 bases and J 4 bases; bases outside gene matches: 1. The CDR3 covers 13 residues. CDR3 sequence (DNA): TGTGCCAGCAGCCTGCGGGGGGGAGAGACCCAGTACTTC. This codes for CASSLRGGETQYF.

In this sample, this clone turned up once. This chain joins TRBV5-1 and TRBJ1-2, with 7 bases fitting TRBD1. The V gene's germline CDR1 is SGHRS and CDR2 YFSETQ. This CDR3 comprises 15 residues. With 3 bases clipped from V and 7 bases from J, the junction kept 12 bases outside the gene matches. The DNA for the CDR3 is TGCGCCAGCAGCTGGCGAACAGGGGATATCGGTGGCTACACCTTC. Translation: CASSWRTGDIGGYTF. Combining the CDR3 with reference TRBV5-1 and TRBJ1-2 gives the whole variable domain KAGVTQTPRYLIKTRGQQVTLSCSPISGHRSVSWYQQTPGQGLQFLFEYFSETQRNKGNFPGRFSGRQFSNSRSEMNVSTLELGDSALYLCASSWRTGDIGGYTFGSGTRLTVV.

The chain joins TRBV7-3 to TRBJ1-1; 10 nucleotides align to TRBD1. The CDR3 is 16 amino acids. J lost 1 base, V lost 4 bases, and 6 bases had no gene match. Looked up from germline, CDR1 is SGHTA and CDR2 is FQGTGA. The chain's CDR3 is CASSSTGGMSNTEAFF. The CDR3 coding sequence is TGTGCCAGCAGCTCGACAGGGGGCATGTCGAACACTGAAGCTTTCTTT.

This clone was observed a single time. The CDR3 coding sequence is TGTGCCAGCAGCCTGAATAGCGGGAGTAGGATCTACGAGCAGTACTTC. Its translation is CASSLNSGSRIYEQYF. This chain uses TRBV7-2 with TRBJ2-7; 9 bases line up with TRBD2. V shed 5 bases and J 3 bases; nucleotides not matched to a gene: 11. Germline-derived CDR1 and CDR2 are SGHTA and FQGNSA. The CDR3 length is 16 residues.

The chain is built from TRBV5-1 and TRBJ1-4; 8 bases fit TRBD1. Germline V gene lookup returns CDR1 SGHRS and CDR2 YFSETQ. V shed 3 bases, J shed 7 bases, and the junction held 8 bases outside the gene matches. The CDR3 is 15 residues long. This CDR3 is CASSYQGAESEKLFF. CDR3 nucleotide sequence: TGCGCCAGCAGCTACCAGGGGGCAGAAAGTGAAAAACTGTTTTTT.

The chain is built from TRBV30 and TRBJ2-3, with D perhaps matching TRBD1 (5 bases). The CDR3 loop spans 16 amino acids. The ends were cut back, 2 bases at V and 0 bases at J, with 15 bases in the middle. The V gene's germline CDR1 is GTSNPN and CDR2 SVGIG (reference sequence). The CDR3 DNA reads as TGTGCCTGGAGTTTAGGGGATTTATCTAGCACAGATACGCAGTATTTT. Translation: CAWSLGDLSSTDTQYF.

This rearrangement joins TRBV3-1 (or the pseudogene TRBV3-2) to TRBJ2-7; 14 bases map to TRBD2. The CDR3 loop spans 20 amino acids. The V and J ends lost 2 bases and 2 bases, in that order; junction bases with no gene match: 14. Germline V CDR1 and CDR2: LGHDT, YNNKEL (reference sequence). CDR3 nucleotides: TGTGCCAGCAGCCAACCTTGGACTAGCGGGAGGCTCGGGGTAACCTACGAGCAGTACTTC. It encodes CASSQPWTSGRLGVTYEQYF.

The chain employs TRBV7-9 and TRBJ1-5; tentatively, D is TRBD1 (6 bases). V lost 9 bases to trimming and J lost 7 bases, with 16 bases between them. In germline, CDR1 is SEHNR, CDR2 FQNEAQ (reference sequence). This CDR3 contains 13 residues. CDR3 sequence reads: CASSPQGKQPQHF. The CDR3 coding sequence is TGTGCCAGTAGTCCCCAGGGGAAACAGCCCCAGCATTTT.

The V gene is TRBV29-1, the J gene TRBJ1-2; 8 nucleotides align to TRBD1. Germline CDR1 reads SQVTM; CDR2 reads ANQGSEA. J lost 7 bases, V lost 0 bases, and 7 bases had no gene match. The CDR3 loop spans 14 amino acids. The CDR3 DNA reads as TGCAGCGTTGAAGATCAGGGGGCGCGGGCTGGCTACACCTTC. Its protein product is CSVEDQGARAGYTF.

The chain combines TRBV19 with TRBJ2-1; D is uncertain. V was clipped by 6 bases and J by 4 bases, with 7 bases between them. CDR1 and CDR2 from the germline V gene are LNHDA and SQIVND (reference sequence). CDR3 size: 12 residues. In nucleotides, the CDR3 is TGTGCCAGTAGCGGTATATACAATGAGCAGTTCTTC. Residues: CASSGIYNEQFF.

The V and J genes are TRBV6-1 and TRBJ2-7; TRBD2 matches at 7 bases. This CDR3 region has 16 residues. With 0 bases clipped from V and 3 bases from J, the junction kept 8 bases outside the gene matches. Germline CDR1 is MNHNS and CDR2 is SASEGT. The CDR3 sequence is CASSEAPLGLYYEQYF. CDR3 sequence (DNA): TGTGCCAGCAGTGAAGCGCCTTTGGGACTATACTACGAGCAGTACTTC.

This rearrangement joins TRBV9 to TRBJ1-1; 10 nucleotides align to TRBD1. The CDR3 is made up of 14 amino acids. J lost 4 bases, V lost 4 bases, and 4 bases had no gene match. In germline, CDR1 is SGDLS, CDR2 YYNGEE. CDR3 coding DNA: TGTGCCAGCAGCTCGGACAGGGGGATCACTGAAGCTTTCTTT. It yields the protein CASSSDRGITEAFF.

This CDR3 is CASSPMAGYGYTF. The CDR3 DNA sequence: TGTGCCAGCTCACCGATGGCAGGGTACGGCTACACCTTC. The rearrangement uses TRBV18 and TRBJ1-2; tentative D call: TRBD1 (5 bases). The CDR3 is made up of 13 amino acids. CDR1 is KGHSH and CDR2 is LQKENI in the germline V gene. V gave up 3 bases and J gave up 8 bases, with 13 bases separating them.

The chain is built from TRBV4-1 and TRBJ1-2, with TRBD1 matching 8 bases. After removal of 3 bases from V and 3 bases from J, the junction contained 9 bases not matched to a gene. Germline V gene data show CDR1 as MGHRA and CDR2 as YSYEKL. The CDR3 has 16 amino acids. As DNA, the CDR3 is TGCGCCAGCAGCCATGCGGACAGCAGGGGGCACTATGGCTACACCTTC. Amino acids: CASSHADSRGHYGYTF.

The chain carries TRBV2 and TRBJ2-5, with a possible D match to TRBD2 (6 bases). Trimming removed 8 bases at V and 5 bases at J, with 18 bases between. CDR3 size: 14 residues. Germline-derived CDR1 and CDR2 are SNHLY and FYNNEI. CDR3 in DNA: TGTGCCAGCGGGCACCTGACTAGTTCGGAGACCCAGTACTTC. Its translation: CASGHLTSSETQYF.

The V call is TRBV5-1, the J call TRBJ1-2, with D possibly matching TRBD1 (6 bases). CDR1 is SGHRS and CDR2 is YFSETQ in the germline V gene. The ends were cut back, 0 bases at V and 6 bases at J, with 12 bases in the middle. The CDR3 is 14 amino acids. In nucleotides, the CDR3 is TGCGCCAGCAGCTTGGGATACAGGGAAGATGGCTACACCTTC. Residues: CASSLGYREDGYTF. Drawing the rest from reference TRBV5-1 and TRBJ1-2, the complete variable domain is KAGVTQTPRYLIKTRGQQVTLSCSPISGHRSVSWYQQTPGQGLQFLFEYFSETQRNKGNFPGRFSGRQFSNSRSEMNVSTLELGDSALYLCASSLGYREDGYTFGSGTRLTVV.

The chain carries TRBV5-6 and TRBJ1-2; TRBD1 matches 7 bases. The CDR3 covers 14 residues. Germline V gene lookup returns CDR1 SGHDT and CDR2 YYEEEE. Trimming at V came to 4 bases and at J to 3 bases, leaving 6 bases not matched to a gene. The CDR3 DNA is TGTGCCAGCAGCCCATTAGACAGGGACTATGGCTACACCTTC. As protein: CASSPLDRDYGYTF.

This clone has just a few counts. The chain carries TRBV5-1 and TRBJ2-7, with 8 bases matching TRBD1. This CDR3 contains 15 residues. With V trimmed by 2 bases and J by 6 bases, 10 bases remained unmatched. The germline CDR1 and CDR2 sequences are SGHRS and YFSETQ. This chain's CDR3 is CASSFIPGQGSEQYF. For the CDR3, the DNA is TGCGCCAGCAGCTTTATCCCCGGACAGGGTTCCGAGCAGTACTTC.

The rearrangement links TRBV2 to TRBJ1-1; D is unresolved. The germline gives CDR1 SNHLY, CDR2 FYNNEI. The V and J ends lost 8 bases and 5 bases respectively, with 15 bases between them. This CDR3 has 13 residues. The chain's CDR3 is CASSQEVETEAFF. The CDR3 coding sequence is TGTGCCAGCTCTCAGGAGGTGGAAACTGAAGCTTTCTTT.

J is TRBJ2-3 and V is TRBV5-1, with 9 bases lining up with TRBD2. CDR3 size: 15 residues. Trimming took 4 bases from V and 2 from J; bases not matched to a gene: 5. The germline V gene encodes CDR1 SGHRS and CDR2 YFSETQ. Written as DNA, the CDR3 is TGCGCCAGCAGCGGGACTAGCAGCTTCACAGATACGCAGTATTTT. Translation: CASSGTSSFTDTQYF.

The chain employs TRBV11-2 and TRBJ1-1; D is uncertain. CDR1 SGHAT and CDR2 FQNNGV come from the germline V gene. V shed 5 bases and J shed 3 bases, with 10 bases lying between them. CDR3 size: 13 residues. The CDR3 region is CASSTSSYTEAFF. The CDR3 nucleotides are TGTGCCAGCAGCACCTCAAGCTACACTGAAGCTTTCTTT. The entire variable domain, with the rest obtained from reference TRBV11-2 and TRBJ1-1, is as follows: EAGVAQSPRYKIIEKRQSVAFWCNPISGHATLYWYQQILGQGPKLLIQFQNNGVVDDSQLPKDRFSAERLKGVDSTLKIQPAKLEDSAVYLCASSTSSYTEAFFGQGTRLTVV.

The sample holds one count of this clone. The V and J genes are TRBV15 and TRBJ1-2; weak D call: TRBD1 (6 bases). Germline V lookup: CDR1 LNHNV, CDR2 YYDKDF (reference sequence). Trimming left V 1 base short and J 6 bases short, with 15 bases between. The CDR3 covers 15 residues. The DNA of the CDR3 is TGTGCCACCAGCAGAGCGAACAGGGAGCGAAATGGCTACACCTTC. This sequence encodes CATSRANRERNGYTF.

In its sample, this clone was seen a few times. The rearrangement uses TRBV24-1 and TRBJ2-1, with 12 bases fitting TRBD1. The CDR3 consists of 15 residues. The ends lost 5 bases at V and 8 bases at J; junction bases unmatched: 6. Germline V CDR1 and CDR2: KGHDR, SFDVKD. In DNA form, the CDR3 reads TGTGCCACCAGTGCCCGGGGACAGGGGGCCTATGAGCAGTTCTTC. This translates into CATSARGQGAYEQFF.

CDR3 DNA: TGTGCCAGCAGCCCCCGGGACAGGGATAACTATGGCTACACCTTC. Protein product: CASSPRDRDNYGYTF. The V call is TRBV9, the J call TRBJ1-2; 9 nucleotides agree with TRBD1. The V segment lost 4 bases and the J segment 1 base; nucleotides outside the gene matches: 5. Germline CDR1 is SGDLS and CDR2 is YYNGEE. This CDR3 is 15 amino acids long.

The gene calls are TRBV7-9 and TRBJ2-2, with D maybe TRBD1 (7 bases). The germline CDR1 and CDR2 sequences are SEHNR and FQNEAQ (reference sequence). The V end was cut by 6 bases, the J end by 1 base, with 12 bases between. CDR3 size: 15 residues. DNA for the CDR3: TGTGCCAGCAGTGGAGGGGGCGTGAACACCGGGGAGCTGTTTTTT. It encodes CASSGGGVNTGELFF.

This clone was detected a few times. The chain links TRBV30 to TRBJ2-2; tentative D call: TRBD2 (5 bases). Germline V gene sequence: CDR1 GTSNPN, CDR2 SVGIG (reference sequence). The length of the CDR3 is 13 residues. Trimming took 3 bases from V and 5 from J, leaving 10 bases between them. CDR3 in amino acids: CAWSSRGTGELFF. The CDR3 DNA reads TGTGCCTGGAGCTCACGAGGGACCGGGGAGCTGTTTTTT.

CDR3 DNA: TGCGCCAGCAGGCCCACGGGGACAGGGAGCGGCACTGAAGCTTTCTTT. Its translation is CASRPTGTGSGTEAFF. The chain couples TRBV5-1 to TRBJ1-1, with TRBD1 matching over 9 bases. V trimming: 5 bases; J trimming: 4 bases; junction bases outside the gene matches: 12. Germline CDR1 reads SGHRS; CDR2 reads YFSETQ. The CDR3 totals 16 residues.

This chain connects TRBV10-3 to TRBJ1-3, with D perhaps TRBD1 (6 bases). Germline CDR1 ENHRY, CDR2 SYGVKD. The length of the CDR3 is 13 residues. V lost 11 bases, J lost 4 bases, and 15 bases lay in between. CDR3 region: CAASAGVGNTIYF. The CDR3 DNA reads TGTGCCGCCTCGGCAGGGGTAGGAAACACCATATATTTT.

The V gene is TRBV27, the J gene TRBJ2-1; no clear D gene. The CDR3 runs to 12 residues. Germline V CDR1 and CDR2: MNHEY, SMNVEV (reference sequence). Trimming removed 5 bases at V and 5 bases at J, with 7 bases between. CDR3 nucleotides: TGTGCCAGCAGTCCTCGTAACAATGAGCAGTTCTTC. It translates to CASSPRNNEQFF.

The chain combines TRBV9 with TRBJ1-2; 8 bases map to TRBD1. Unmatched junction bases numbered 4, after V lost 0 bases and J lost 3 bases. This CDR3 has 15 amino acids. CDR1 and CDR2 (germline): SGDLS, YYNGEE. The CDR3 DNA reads TGTGCCAGCAGCGTAGTAGCGACAGGGGACTATGGCTACACCTTC. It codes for CASSVVATGDYGYTF.

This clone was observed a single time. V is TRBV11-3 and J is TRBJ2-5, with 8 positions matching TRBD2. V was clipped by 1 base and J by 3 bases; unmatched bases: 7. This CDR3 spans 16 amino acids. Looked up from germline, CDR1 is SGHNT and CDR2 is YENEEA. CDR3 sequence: CASSLGSGRAEETQYF. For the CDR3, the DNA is TGTGCCAGCAGCTTAGGTTCCGGGAGGGCCGAAGAGACCCAGTACTTC.